These 20 T cell receptor beta chains share one sample of origin, sequenced in a study of T cell responses to AZD1222 COVID-19 vaccine. Produced via immunoSEQ multiplex PCR; TCRdb's table is partial and in-frame only. Here the sample spans about 130,000 clones, roughly 90% being singletons. The source was peripheral blood, collected on day 0 of AZD1222 vaccination. The receptors shown here come from an adult in good health.

The chain combines TRBV28 with TRBJ1-5; D gene unclear. Trimming took 3 bases from V and 5 from J, leaving 11 bases between them. CDR1 is MDHEN and CDR2 is SYDVKM in the germline V gene. The CDR3 runs 14 residues. In DNA, the CDR3 is TGTGCCAGCAGTTTGTCCTCGGCAGATCAGCCCCAGCATTTT. This sequence encodes CASSLSSADQPQHF.

V is TRBV15 and J is TRBJ1-2, with TRBD1 matching 9 bases. Germline V lookup: CDR1 LNHNV, CDR2 YYDKDF (reference sequence). This CDR3 comprises 17 residues. V shed 0 bases and J 4 bases; nucleotides not matched to a gene: 9. The CDR3 nucleotides read TGTGCCACCAGCAGAGATTTGGGACAGGGTTTTGGCTATGGCTACACCTTC. Translating it yields CATSRDLGQGFGYGYTF.

Here the CDR3 reads CASSPTRQRVGGAQYF. The CDR3 DNA reads as TGTGCCAGCTCACCAACGCGACAAAGAGTGGGAGGGGCGCAGTATTTT. The chain recombines TRBV18 with TRBJ2-3, with 7 bases that match TRBD2. V was pared by 2 bases and J by 10 bases, with 15 bases of the junction left unmatched. CDR1 and CDR2 (germline): KGHSH, LQKENI. The CDR3 has 16 residues.

CDR3 nucleotide sequence: TGTGCCAGCAGCTGGGCCCGAGAGTCTGAAGCTTTCTTT. It encodes CASSWARESEAFF. This chain links TRBV11-1 with TRBJ1-1; D gene ambiguous. Trimming removed 4 bases from V and 6 bases from J, with 12 bases in between. CDR3 size: 13 residues. Germline V CDR1 and CDR2: SGHAT, FQDESV (reference sequence).

V gene TRBV23-1 combines with J gene TRBJ1-5; possible D gene TRBD1, 5 bases. TRBV23-1 is designated an ORF whose function remains uncertain. Trimming cost V 4 bases and J 3 bases, with 13 bases left between them. The CDR3 is 15 residues long. DNA of the CDR3: TGCGCCAGCAGTCCGTTGACAGAATTCAATCAGCCCCAGCATTTT. Translating it yields CASSPLTEFNQPQHF.

This chain links TRBV16 with TRBJ1-5, with TRBD1 matching over 10 bases. The V gene's germline CDR1 is KGHSY and CDR2 FQNENV. The CDR3 covers 16 residues. V lost 2 bases, J lost 2 bases, and 3 bases stayed unmatched. The CDR3 loop is CASSQGGTGGNQPQHF. Written as DNA, the CDR3 is TGTGCCAGCAGCCAAGGCGGGACAGGGGGCAATCAGCCCCAGCATTTT.

This sequence joins TRBV19 and TRBJ1-4; 7 nucleotides agree with TRBD1. The length of the CDR3 is 16 residues. The germline V gene has CDR1 LNHDA and CDR2 SQIVND (reference sequence). Trimming took 4 bases from V and 0 from J; bases not matched to a gene: 5. CDR3 nucleotides: TGTGCCAGTAGTACTTCGACAGGGACAACTAATGAAAAACTGTTTTTT. Translating it yields CASSTSTGTTNEKLFF.

The chain joins TRBV28 to TRBJ1-3, with 7 bases matching TRBD1. The CDR3 runs to 16 residues. V shed 2 bases, J shed 0 bases, and the junction held 4 bases outside the gene matches. Germline CDR1 is MDHEN and CDR2 is SYDVKM. The CDR3 loop is CASSLGTASSGNTIYF. CDR3 bases: TGTGCCAGCAGTTTAGGGACAGCGTCCTCTGGAAACACCATATATTTT.

The J gene is TRBJ2-5, the V gene TRBV6-5, with D possibly being TRBD2 (6 bases). Looked up from germline, CDR1 is MNHEY and CDR2 is SVGAGI. The V end lost 2 bases, the J end lost 2 bases, and 9 bases lay between the germline ends. The CDR3 runs 14 residues. The CDR3 spells CASSYGGTQETQYF. The DNA of the CDR3 is TGTGCCAGCAGTTACGGGGGGACTCAAGAGACCCAGTACTTC.

This chain links TRBV7-6 with TRBJ2-1, with 9 nucleotides matching TRBD1. Looked up from germline, CDR1 is SGHVS and CDR2 is FNYEAQ. The length of the CDR3 is 15 residues. With V trimmed by 1 base and J by 2 bases, 0 bases remained unmatched. This CDR3 is CASSLGQGAYNEQFF. In DNA, the CDR3 is TGTGCCAGCAGCTTAGGACAGGGGGCCTACAATGAGCAGTTCTTC.

This clone appeared a few times. This chain connects TRBV9 to TRBJ1-5; 7 bases map to TRBD1. After removal of 5 bases from V and 4 bases from J, the junction contained 6 bases not matched to a gene. The CDR3 consists of 14 residues. Germline values: CDR1 SGDLS, CDR2 YYNGEE. The DNA for the CDR3 is TGTGCCAGCAGTCCGACAGGGATGAATCAGCCCCAGCATTTT. This encodes CASSPTGMNQPQHF. Supplemented by reference TRBV9 and TRBJ1-5, the full variable domain reads DSGVTQTPKHLITATGQRVTLRCSPRSGDLSVYWYQQSLDQGLQFLIQYYNGEERAKGNILERFSAQQFPDLHSELNLSSLELGDSALYFCASSPTGMNQPQHFGDGTRLSIL.

The chain has TRBV28 and TRBJ2-5, with TRBD2 matching 7 bases. The CDR3 consists of 15 residues. The ends lost 2 bases at V and 10 bases at J; junction bases unmatched: 13. CDR1 and CDR2 from the germline V gene are MDHEN and SYDVKM. The CDR3 bases are TGTGCCAGCAGTTTAAGCACAGTAACGGGGGGAGACCAGTACTTC. It translates to CASSLSTVTGGDQYF.

This clone was seen a single time. The V call is TRBV18, the J call TRBJ1-2; D remains unclear. Germline-derived CDR1 and CDR2 are KGHSH and LQKENI. The CDR3 has 17 amino acids. V lost 3 bases and J 0 bases, leaving 17 bases between the germline ends. The chain's CDR3 is CASSPPNQELANYGYTF. CDR3 nucleotides: TGTGCCAGCTCACCGCCGAATCAGGAACTCGCTAACTATGGCTACACCTTC.

The gene calls are TRBV5-4 and TRBJ1-1; D not certain. The CDR3 sequence is 11 residues long. Germline V gene lookup returns CDR1 SGHNT and CDR2 YYREEE (reference sequence). V gave up 2 bases and J gave up 2 bases, with 1 base separating them. In nucleotides, the CDR3 is TGTGCCAGCAGCTTTAACACTGAAGCTTTCTTT. Amino acid sequence: CASSFNTEAFF.

This clone came up once. J is TRBJ1-4 and V is TRBV30; D ambiguous. The V end was cut by 4 bases, the J end by 1 base, with 13 bases between. The germline gives CDR1 GTSNPN, CDR2 SVGIG (reference sequence). The CDR3 extends over 15 amino acids. CDR3 in DNA: TGTGCCTGGACCCACGGGGTGATAACTAATGAAAAACTGTTTTTT. It translates to CAWTHGVITNEKLFF.

This clone has more than one count but fewer than ten. CDR3 amino acids: CASSLTSDKNTEAFF. The CDR3 DNA follows: TGTGCCAGTAGTCTCACCTCAGACAAGAACACTGAAGCTTTCTTT. This chain uses TRBV19 with TRBJ1-1; D is uncertain. V dropped 5 bases and J dropped 1 base, with 14 bases sitting between them. This CDR3 is built from 15 residues. CDR1 LNHDA and CDR2 SQIVND come from the germline V gene (reference sequence).

This clone was observed a single time. The chain carries TRBV7-8 and TRBJ2-3, with D possibly matching TRBD1 (5 bases). From germline, CDR1 is SGHVS and CDR2 FQNEAQ. The V and J ends lost 5 bases and 6 bases respectively, with 18 bases between them. This CDR3 spans 15 amino acids. DNA of the CDR3: TGTGCCAGCAGCCTCACCAGGACATTTACTGATACGCAGTATTTT. As protein: CASSLTRTFTDTQYF.

The chain recombines TRBV4-1 with TRBJ1-2; D unclear. V was pared by 0 bases and J by 0 bases, with 11 bases between. The CDR3 consists of 16 residues. Germline V gene lookup returns CDR1 MGHRA and CDR2 YSYEKL. The CDR3 region is CASSQDGEGSNYGYTF. The DNA of the CDR3 is TGCGCCAGCAGCCAAGACGGGGAAGGGTCTAACTATGGCTACACCTTC.

The chain combines TRBV4-3 with TRBJ1-5, with D possibly being TRBD1 (6 bases). The CDR3 covers 16 residues. Germline V CDR1 and CDR2: LGHNA, YSLEER. Trimming took off 0 bases at V and 4 bases at J, with 13 bases between the two ends. The CDR3 nucleotides read TGCGCCAGCAGCCAAGATTATGCAGGGGCTAATCAGCCCCAGCATTTT. It yields the protein CASSQDYAGANQPQHF.

The rearrangement joins TRBV24-1 to TRBJ1-1; D is perhaps TRBD1 (5 bases). This CDR3 has 13 residues. The ends were cut back, 4 bases at V and 5 bases at J, with 10 bases in the middle. CDR1 is KGHDR, CDR2 SFDVKD, per germline. This CDR3 reads CATSEPGGTEAFF. CDR3 in DNA: TGTGCCACCAGTGAACCGGGGGGGACTGAAGCTTTCTTT.